The 13 T cell receptor beta chains given below trace back to one sample, sequenced in a study of T cells after yellow fever vaccination. TCRdb ran MiXCR on the 5' RACE reads and lists one entry per CDR3 protein. Of some 160,000 distinct CDR3 sequences in the sample, under 7.5% are singletons; the top ten hold about 2.5%. The material sequenced was CD4+ T cells sorted from PBMCs, taken about 5 days after the first yellow fever vaccination. The receptors stem from a man between 18 and 29 years old who received the YFV17D yellow fever vaccine.

This clonotype came up many times. The chain combines TRBV3-1 with TRBJ2-1; 13 bases fit TRBD2. CDR3 length: 16 residues. V dropped 6 bases and J dropped 1; count of bases not matched to a gene: 3. CDR1 is LGHDT, CDR2 YNNKEL, per germline (reference sequence). CDR3 sequence (DNA): TGTGCCAGCAGTCCGACTAGCGGGGGGTCCTACAATGAGCAGTTCTTC. This encodes CASSPTSGGSYNEQFF.

This clonotype was picked up a small number of times. This chain joins TRBV27 and TRBJ2-7; D gene ambiguous. Looked up from germline, CDR1 is MNHEY and CDR2 is SMNVEV (reference sequence). Trimming cost V 6 bases and J 2 bases, with 14 bases left between them. The CDR3 is 14 residues long. CDR3 in DNA: TGTGCCAGCAGCTCCTTGGCAGCAACCTACGAGCAGTACGTC. Protein product: CASSSLAATYEQYV.

The rearrangement uses TRBV4-3 and TRBJ1-2, with D maybe TRBD1 (5 bases). The germline CDR1 and CDR2 sequences are LGHNA and YSLEER. Trimming took 3 bases from V and 1 from J, leaving 12 bases between them. The CDR3 contains 15 residues. This CDR3 reads CASSHTGANNYGYTF. As DNA, the CDR3 is TGCGCCAGCAGCCACACCGGGGCAAATAACTATGGCTACACCTTC.

V and J are TRBV6-2 or TRBV6-3 and TRBJ1-5; D is ambiguous. Trimming shortened V by 7 bases and J by 0 bases, and 13 bases separated the two germline ends. This CDR3 is built from 15 residues. Germline assignment: CDR1 MNHEY and CDR2 SVGEGT. The CDR3 DNA sequence: TGTGCCAGCAACTCAGGCAGAAGTAGCAATCAGCCCCAGCATTTT. Translation gives CASNSGRSSNQPQHF.

This clonotype was recorded at least ten times. The chain employs TRBV7-2 and TRBJ1-4, with a tentative D call TRBD1 (5 bases). CDR1 and CDR2 from the germline V gene are SGHTA and FQGNSA. Trimming removed 5 bases at V and 8 bases at J, with 15 bases between. The CDR3 is 14 amino acids. CDR3 in amino acids: CASSPPGRWEKLFF. The CDR3 nucleotides are TGTGCCAGCAGCCCCCCAGGGCGATGGGAAAAACTGTTTTTT.

This clonotype was counted ten times or more. This chain joins TRBV5-6 and TRBJ2-3; perhaps TRBD1 as D (5 bases). The CDR3 consists of 14 residues. With 1 base removed from V and 1 base from J, the gap between germline ends came to 7 bases. The germline V gene encodes CDR1 SGHDT and CDR2 YYEEEE. DNA of the CDR3: TGTGCCAGCAGCTTGCAACAGGGCACAGATACGCAGTATTTT. Translation gives CASSLQQGTDTQYF.

This clonotype was found many times. This chain uses TRBV10-3 with TRBJ2-7, with unresolved D. V was shortened by 10 bases and J by 1 base, with 14 bases between the two germline ends. Germline-derived CDR1 and CDR2 are ENHRY and SYGVKD. The CDR3 sequence is 13 residues long. The CDR3 region is CATRATLSYEQYF. The CDR3 bases are TGTGCCACCCGGGCTACCCTATCCTACGAGCAGTACTTC.

This clonotype was found a few times. This chain links TRBV7-3 with TRBJ1-1; TRBD1 matches at 9 bases. The CDR3 extends over 15 amino acids. With 3 bases clipped from V and 2 bases from J, the junction kept 4 bases outside the gene matches. Germline values: CDR1 SGHTA, CDR2 FQGTGA. CDR3 sequence: CASSLMGQGNTEAFF. The CDR3 DNA sequence: TGTGCCAGCAGCTTGATGGGACAGGGTAACACTGAAGCTTTCTTT. Drawing the rest from reference TRBV7-3 and TRBJ1-1, the complete variable domain is GAGVSQTPSNKVTEKGKYVELRCDPISGHTALYWYRQSLGQGPEFLIYFQGTGAADDSGLPNDRFFAVRPEGSVSTLKIQRTERGDSAVYLCASSLMGQGNTEAFFGQGTRLTVV.

This clonotype was detected ten times or more. V usage is TRBV7-9 and J usage is TRBJ2-5, with 8 bases fitting TRBD1. This CDR3 comprises 15 residues. V lost 4 bases to trimming and J lost 1 base; unmatched junction nucleotides: 5. Germline V CDR1 and CDR2: SEHNR, FQNEAQ (reference sequence). The CDR3 bases are TGTGCCAGCAGCTCGGACAGGGTGGCCCAAGAGACCCAGTACTTC. It codes for CASSSDRVAQETQYF.

The chain has TRBV5-4 and TRBJ2-2, with TRBD2 matching 12 bases. The CDR3 loop spans 16 amino acids. CDR1 and CDR2 from the germline V gene are SGHNT and YYREEE (reference sequence). J was trimmed by 1 base and V by 5 bases; bases with no gene match: 3. The CDR3: CASRPGLAGNTGELFF. The CDR3 DNA follows: TGTGCCAGCAGGCCGGGACTAGCGGGGAACACCGGGGAGCTGTTTTTT.

This clonotype was picked up many times. The genes are TRBV4-3 and TRBJ1-4; 9 bases are a match to TRBD1. Trimming at V came to 4 bases and at J to 3 bases, leaving 9 bases not matched to a gene. Germline V gene sequence: CDR1 LGHNA, CDR2 YSLEER. The CDR3 is 17 amino acids. The CDR3 DNA reads TGCGCCAGCAGCCGTTACAGGGGGCGCGGAGCTAATGAAAAACTGTTTTTT. It yields the protein CASSRYRGRGANEKLFF.

In its sample, this clonotype was seen many times. The chain couples TRBV2 to TRBJ2-1, with D possibly matching TRBD1 (5 bases). V lost 6 bases to trimming and J lost 2 bases, with 11 bases between them. CDR3 length: 14 amino acids. In germline, CDR1 is SNHLY, CDR2 FYNNEI. The CDR3 reads CASRQGMTYNEQFF. In nucleotides, the CDR3 is TGTGCCAGCAGGCAGGGTATGACCTACAATGAGCAGTTCTTC.

This clonotype was counted at least ten times. This chain connects TRBV7-2 to TRBJ1-3; 7 bases align to TRBD1. The length of the CDR3 is 15 residues. V lost 1 base, J lost 4 bases, and 4 bases stayed unmatched. The germline V gene encodes CDR1 SGHTA and CDR2 FQGNSA. The CDR3 sequence is CASSLGGGGGNTIYF. CDR3 coding DNA: TGTGCCAGCAGCTTAGGAGGGGGCGGGGGAAACACCATATATTTT.